These 26 T cell receptor beta chains were all obtained from the same sample, sequenced in a study of blood T cell repertoires in COVID-19. Profiling relied on immunoSEQ multiplex PCR, and the TCRdb table lists in-frame clones only, not all of them. The top ten clones hold 6.5% of a sample with about 380,000 clones, around 91% of them seen once. The sequencing input was peripheral blood. Source of these receptors: a man between 18 and 29 years old with active or convalescent COVID-19.

The chain employs TRBV19 and TRBJ1-1; D gene ambiguous. The CDR3 is 15 residues long. The V end was cut by 5 bases, the J end by 0 bases, with 13 bases between. CDR1 and CDR2 (germline): LNHDA, SQIVND (reference sequence). As DNA, the CDR3 is TGTGCCAGTAGTTATCGTGAGGCGCTGAACACTGAAGCTTTCTTT. Translation: CASSYREALNTEAFF.

This clone has a single count. The rearrangement joins TRBV19 to TRBJ1-2; TRBD1 agrees at 9 bases. Trimming removed 3 bases from V and 9 bases from J; junction bases left unmatched: 5. CDR1 is LNHDA and CDR2 is SQIVND in the germline V gene (reference sequence). The CDR3 spans 13 residues. CDR3 bases: TGTGCCAGTAGTATCGGGACAGGGAGAAGCTACACCTTC. Its translation is CASSIGTGRSYTF.

The CDR3 here is CASSLTGGGTEAFF. The CDR3 region has the DNA TGTGCCAGCAGTTTGACAGGGGGGGGCACTGAAGCTTTCTTT. This chain links TRBV28 with TRBJ1-1; 9 nucleotides align to TRBD1. The V gene end was trimmed by 3 bases and the J gene end by 4 bases; junction bases not matched to a gene: 3. This CDR3 region has 14 residues. Germline CDR1 reads MDHEN; CDR2 reads SYDVKM. The complete variable domain, with remaining parts taken from reference TRBV28 and TRBJ1-1, reads DVKVTQSSRYLVKRTGEKVFLECVQDMDHENMFWYRQDPGLGLRLIYFSYDVKMKEKGDIPEGYSVSREKKERFSLILESASTNQTSMYLCASSLTGGGTEAFFGQGTRLTVV.

This clone was observed once. The rearrangement joins TRBV11-2 to TRBJ2-1, with 10 bases fitting TRBD2. The germline V gene has CDR1 SGHAT and CDR2 FQNNGV. CDR3 length equals 16 residues. With V trimmed by 5 bases and J by 3 bases, 7 bases remained unmatched. The CDR3 sequence is CASSHRSGRRYNEQFF. For the CDR3, the DNA is TGTGCCAGCAGCCATCGTAGCGGGAGGCGCTACAATGAGCAGTTCTTC.

The chain employs TRBV19 and TRBJ2-1; D not certain. Per the germline V gene, CDR1 is LNHDA and CDR2 is SQIVND (reference sequence). The CDR3 spans 15 residues. The V end lost 3 bases, the J end lost 7 bases, and 16 bases lay between the germline ends. The CDR3 region has the DNA TGTGCCAGTAGTATCCTGGCGACAACGTTTAATGAGCAGTTCTTC. Its protein product is CASSILATTFNEQFF. The full variable domain, in which reference TRBV19 and TRBJ2-1 provide the parts outside the CDR3, is DGGITQSPKYLFRKEGQNVTLSCEQNLNHDAMYWYRQDPGQGLRLIYYSQIVNDFQKGDIAEGYSVSREKKESFPLTVTSAQKNPTAFYLCASSILATTFNEQFFGPGTRLTVL.

This chain uses TRBV7-8 with TRBJ2-7; TRBD2 aligns across 10 bases. CDR1 is SGHVS, CDR2 FQNEAQ, per germline. The length of the CDR3 is 16 residues. Trimming cost V 8 bases and J 4 bases; bases outside gene matches: 14. The DNA for the CDR3 is TGTGCCAGCGGACCGGGGCTAGCGGGAGTCTTTTACGAGCAGTACTTC. Translating gives CASGPGLAGVFYEQYF. Supplemented by reference TRBV7-8 and TRBJ2-7, the full variable domain reads GAGVSQSPRYKVAKRGQDVALRCDPISGHVSLFWYQQALGQGPEFLTYFQNEAQLDKSGLPSDRFFAERPEGSVSTLKIQRTQQEDSAVYLCASGPGLAGVFYEQYFGPGTRLTVT.

This sequence joins TRBV7-2 and TRBJ2-5; tentative D call: TRBD1 (6 bases). V was cut by 4 bases and J by 6 bases, with 21 bases left in between. The CDR3 sequence is 16 residues long. Germline values: CDR1 SGHTA, CDR2 FQGNSA. This CDR3 is CASSSGSVGARKTQYF. As DNA, the CDR3 is TGTGCCAGCAGCTCAGGGTCCGTGGGGGCTCGGAAGACCCAGTACTTC.

The chain couples TRBV3-1 (or the pseudogene TRBV3-2) to TRBJ2-5, with unresolved D. The CDR3 contains 13 residues. Trimming shortened V by 0 bases and J by 5 bases, and 7 bases separated the two germline ends. The germline CDR1 and CDR2 sequences are LGHDT and YNNKEL (reference sequence). The CDR3 reads CASSQDQRETQYF. CDR3 in DNA: TGTGCCAGCAGCCAAGATCAGAGGGAGACCCAGTACTTC.

The rearrangement links TRBV9 to TRBJ2-3; 9 nucleotides match TRBD1. J gave up 0 bases and V 3 bases, and 5 bases lay outside the gene matches. Germline-derived CDR1 and CDR2 are SGDLS and YYNGEE. This CDR3 contains 16 residues. The CDR3 DNA reads as TGTGCCAGCAGCGCCCCCGGGACAGGGAGCACAGATACGCAGTATTTT. This codes for CASSAPGTGSTDTQYF.

J is TRBJ2-7 and V is TRBV28; TRBD2 matches 9 bases. This CDR3 region has 19 residues. J gave up 6 bases and V 1 base, and 19 bases lay outside the gene matches. Germline CDR1 reads MDHEN; CDR2 reads SYDVKM. CDR3 amino acids: CASSLFLSAGGGRGSEQYF. CDR3 in DNA: TGTGCCAGCAGTTTATTTTTGTCTGCCGGTGGCGGGAGGGGAAGCGAGCAGTACTTC.

The V gene is TRBV27, the J gene TRBJ2-1; 8 bases map to TRBD2. CDR1 MNHEY and CDR2 SMNVEV come from the germline V gene (reference sequence). With V trimmed by 2 bases and J by 3 bases, 6 bases remained unmatched. The CDR3 extends over 16 amino acids. CDR3 amino acids: CASSLRAGGVYNEQFF. The CDR3 bases are TGTGCCAGCAGTTTAAGGGCGGGAGGAGTCTACAATGAGCAGTTCTTC.

The chain employs TRBV6-2 or TRBV6-3 and TRBJ2-3; D is unclear. Germline-derived CDR1 and CDR2 are MNHEY and SVGEGT. The CDR3 consists of 16 residues. Between the trimmed V and J ends, which lost 3 bases and 0 bases, there was a span of 13 bases. CDR3 residues: CASSYQAILSTDTQYF. The DNA of the CDR3 is TGTGCCAGCAGTTATCAAGCTATCCTTAGCACAGATACGCAGTATTTT.

The V call is TRBV7-8, the J call TRBJ1-2; D call uncertain. V shed 5 bases and J shed 6 bases, with 13 bases lying between them. The germline CDR1 and CDR2 sequences are SGHVS and FQNEAQ. This CDR3 has 13 residues. The CDR3 bases are TGTGCCAGCAGCCGAGATAGTGTGGATGGCTACACCTTC. Amino acid sequence: CASSRDSVDGYTF.

The V call is TRBV6-2 or TRBV6-3, the J call TRBJ2-7, with TRBD2 matching 13 bases. V trimming: 5 bases; J trimming: 5 bases; junction bases outside the gene matches: 9. Germline V gene lookup returns CDR1 MNHEY and CDR2 SVGEGT. There are 16 residues in the CDR3. The CDR3 DNA is TGTGCCAGCAGTCCACTAGCGGGAGGGCTGCGGAACGAGCAGTACTTC. Residues: CASSPLAGGLRNEQYF.

This rearrangement joins TRBV7-2 to TRBJ1-4, with D maybe TRBD1 (6 bases). The CDR3 covers 15 residues. CDR1 and CDR2 (germline): SGHTA, FQGNSA. Trimming stripped 5 bases from V and 9 bases from J, with 19 bases between. For the CDR3, the DNA is TGTGCCAGCAGCCCCCCTACAGGGAATTCAAAAAAACTGTTTTTT. Translation gives CASSPPTGNSKKLFF.

Remarks on this clone: At one end, the junction sequence differs from germline, possibly due to a read error. The V gene is TRBV7-3, the J gene TRBJ2-7; 7 bases fit TRBD2. The length of the CDR3 is 15 residues. Germline lookup yields CDR1 SGHTA and CDR2 FQGTGA. CDR3 in amino acids: CASSLTGTTYYEQYF. CDR3 coding DNA: TGTGCCAGCAGCCTAACCGGGACTACGTACTACGAGCAGTACTTC.

The chain recombines TRBV2 with TRBJ2-1, with D perhaps matching TRBD1 (6 bases). Germline values: CDR1 SNHLY, CDR2 FYNNEI. Trimming stripped 5 bases from V and 0 bases from J, with 11 bases between. The CDR3 spans 15 residues. The CDR3 nucleotides are TGTGCCAGCAGTAACAGGGTAAGCTCCTACAATGAGCAGTTCTTC. It yields the protein CASSNRVSSYNEQFF.

The V gene is TRBV9, the J gene TRBJ1-1; perhaps TRBD1 as D (5 bases). Germline-derived CDR1 and CDR2 are SGDLS and YYNGEE. Trimming left V 4 bases short and J 4 bases short, with 14 bases between. CDR3 length: 14 amino acids. This CDR3 reads CASSQVSGVTEAFF. The CDR3, as DNA: TGTGCCAGCAGCCAAGTTTCGGGGGTCACTGAAGCTTTCTTT.

The V gene is TRBV14, the J gene TRBJ1-2; D is undetermined. Deletions cut 4 bases from V and 6 bases from J, with 15 bases between. CDR1 is SGHDN and CDR2 is FVKESK in the germline V gene. The CDR3 length is 14 residues. CDR3 coding DNA: TGTGCCAGCAGCCGCCAGGATTTGTTGAATGGCTACACCTTC. It codes for CASSRQDLLNGYTF. Full variable domain (remainder filled in from reference TRBV14 and TRBJ1-2): EAGVTQFPSHSVIEKGQTVTLRCDPISGHDNLYWYRRVMGKEIKFLLHFVKESKQDESGMPNNRFLAERTGGTYSTLKVQPAELEDSGVYFCASSRQDLLNGYTFGSGTRLTVV.

The chain uses TRBV28 and TRBJ1-2, with TRBD1 as a possible D gene (5 bases). Trimming left V 5 bases short and J 6 bases short, with 13 bases between. Germline CDR1 and CDR2: MDHEN and SYDVKM. The CDR3 contains 13 residues. The chain's CDR3 is CASSPLDIDGYTF. The CDR3 DNA sequence: TGTGCCAGCAGTCCCCTGGACATCGATGGCTACACCTTC.

This chain joins TRBV7-8 and TRBJ1-1, with a possible D match to TRBD1 (6 bases). CDR3 length equals 14 residues. Trimming removed 4 bases at V and 3 bases at J, with 12 bases between. Germline V lookup: CDR1 SGHVS, CDR2 FQNEAQ. CDR3 protein: CASSYQGFYTEAFF. The CDR3 DNA sequence: TGTGCCAGCAGCTACCAGGGGTTTTACACTGAAGCTTTCTTT.

V usage is TRBV30 and J usage is TRBJ1-1; a possible D gene is TRBD1 (5 bases). Germline V CDR1 and CDR2: GTSNPN, SVGIG (reference sequence). With 0 bases removed from V and 3 bases from J, the gap between germline ends came to 17 bases. The CDR3 covers 16 residues. The CDR3 DNA sequence: TGTGCCTGGAGTGTACTGAAACCCGGGGGGGACACTGAAGCTTTCTTT. It yields the protein CAWSVLKPGGDTEAFF.

In DNA form, the CDR3 reads TGCAGCGTTGAAGATCGACAGAACACTGAAGCTTTCTTT. It encodes CSVEDRQNTEAFF. This rearrangement joins TRBV29-1 to TRBJ1-1; D remains unclear. This CDR3 has 13 amino acids. The V gene's germline CDR1 is SQVTM and CDR2 ANQGSEA. V lost 0 bases, J lost 1 base, and 6 bases lay in between.

This clone has just one count. The J gene is TRBJ2-1, the V gene TRBV10-3; maybe TRBD2 (6 bases). Trimming pared 4 bases from V and 7 bases from J, leaving 17 bases between. In germline, CDR1 is ENHRY, CDR2 SYGVKD. This CDR3 is 15 amino acids long. The CDR3 nucleotides are TGTGCCATCAGTGTCGGAGGGAACGGGAAAAATGAGCAGTTCTTC. Protein sequence: CAISVGGNGKNEQFF.

The chain joins TRBV4-2 to TRBJ2-1; TRBD2 might be the D (6 bases). Germline-derived CDR1 and CDR2 are LGHNA and YNFKEQ. The length of the CDR3 is 17 residues. V was shortened by 3 bases and J by 6 bases, with 21 bases between the two germline ends. The chain's CDR3 is CASSQAAGSSLLNEQFF. The CDR3 nucleotides read TGTGCCAGCAGCCAGGCCGCGGGGAGTAGCCTGCTCAATGAGCAGTTCTTC.

The sample holds one count of this clone. J is TRBJ2-3 and V is TRBV7-2; maybe TRBD2 (6 bases). Per the germline V gene, CDR1 is SGHTA and CDR2 is FQGNSA. The CDR3 is 15 amino acids. V was shortened by 1 base and J by 5 bases, with 13 bases between the two germline ends. This chain's CDR3 is CASSLEAVGGDTQYF. CDR3 DNA: TGTGCCAGCAGCTTAGAGGCGGTGGGGGGAGATACGCAGTATTTT.